This is a list of T cell receptor beta chains from one sample in a study of T cell responses to AZD1222 COVID-19 vaccine. This table comes from immunoSEQ multiplex PCR, and its TCRdb copy is limited to in-frame clones, with some not included. Of 140,000 to 150,000 clones in the sample, roughly 90% are singletons; the top ten hold more than 3%. Source: peripheral blood, taken on day 0 of AZD1222 vaccination. These receptors originate from an adult in good health. Each CDR3 is given with its conserved first and last residue. A D gene is named only where the DNA matches it firmly. Only some rows state a clone size, as once, few, many or a class for expanded clones.

NA,few,TRBV5-6,TRBJ1-5,CASSTDGSSNQPQHF,TGTGCCAGCAGCACCGACGGGTCTAGCAATCAGCCCCAGCATTTT
TRBD1,NA,TRBV11-2,TRBJ1-1,CASSRYRGPNTEAFF,TGTGCCAGCAGCCGCTACAGGGGGCCGAACACTGAAGCTTTCTTT
NA,NA,TRBV6-2/TRBV6-3,TRBJ1-3,CASSYAGMGGNTIYF,TGTGCCAGCAGTTACGCCGGGATGGGCGGAAACACCATATATTTT
TRBD2,NA,TRBV10-2,TRBJ2-3,CASSDWSGTVDTQYF,TGCGCCAGCAGTGATTGGAGCGGGACCGTTGATACGCAGTATTTT
TRBD2,NA,TRBV27,TRBJ2-1,CASSLSGDYREQFF,TGTGCCAGCAGTCTCTCCGGGGACTACAGGGAGCAGTTCTTC
NA,NA,TRBV10-1,TRBJ2-1,CASSDPQGSRNEQFF,TGCGCCAGCAGTGACCCACAGGGATCGAGAAATGAGCAGTTCTTC
NA,NA,TRBV11-2,TRBJ2-1,CASSLGGSGAYNEQFF,TGTGCCAGCAGCTTAGGCGGTAGCGGAGCGTACAATGAGCAGTTCTTC
NA,NA,TRBV6-5,TRBJ2-1,CASKVGFSSYNEQFF,TGTGCCAGTAAGGTCGGGTTTAGCTCCTACAATGAGCAGTTCTTC
NA,NA,TRBV2,TRBJ1-5,CASSETPTSNQPQHF,TGTGCCAGCAGTGAGACGCCAACTAGCAATCAGCCCCAGCATTTT
TRBD2,NA,TRBV6-5,TRBJ2-3,CGTRTSGAPSQYF,TGTGGGACTAGGACTAGCGGAGCCCCATCGCAGTATTTT
TRBD2,NA,TRBV5-1,TRBJ2-7,CASSNQSSGYEQYF,TGCGCCAGCAGCAACCAATCTAGCGGGTACGAGCAGTACTTC
NA,NA,TRBV27,TRBJ2-7,CASSYYEQYF,TGTGCCAGCAGTTACTACGAGCAGTACTTC
NA,NA,TRBV30,TRBJ2-7,CAWSGTRGYEQYF,TGTGCCTGGAGTGGGACTCGGGGGTACGAGCAGTACTTC
NA,NA,TRBV27,TRBJ1-1,CASSWVNRPAEAFF,TGTGCCAGCAGTTGGGTTAACAGGCCCGCTGAAGCTTTCTTT
TRBD1,once,TRBV5-1,TRBJ1-2,CASSVRQGRDGYTF,TGCGCCAGCAGCGTCAGACAGGGACGGGATGGCTACACCTTC
TRBD2,NA,TRBV5-8,TRBJ2-7,CATGTRRYEQYF,TGTGCCACCGGGACTAGACGTTACGAGCAGTACTTC
NA,once,TRBV10-1,TRBJ1-2,CASSNRGLGPPFYGYTF,TGCGCCAGCAGTAATCGGGGTTTGGGACCGCCCTTCTATGGCTACACCTTC
NA,NA,TRBV28,TRBJ2-2,CASSPQLAGELFF,TGTGCCAGCAGTCCACAGTTGGCCGGGGAGCTGTTTTTT
TRBD1,NA,TRBV5-4,TRBJ2-7,CASSLAVGQRAYEQYF,TGTGCCAGCAGCTTGGCCGTGGGACAGAGGGCCTACGAGCAGTACTTC
NA,NA,TRBV7-2,TRBJ1-3,CASSPSRQSGNTIYF,TGTGCCAGCAGCCCCTCCCGACAGTCTGGAAACACCATATATTTT
NA,NA,TRBV7-2,TRBJ2-7,CASSLGPRAYF,TGTGCCAGCAGCTTGGGACCGCGAGCATACTTC
TRBD2,NA,TRBV3-1/TRBV3-2,TRBJ2-1,CASSQDWFGWLAANNEQFF,TGTGCCAGCAGCCAAGACTGGTTCGGATGGCTAGCGGCGAACAATGAGCAGTTCTTC
NA,once,TRBV2,TRBJ2-7,CASSEAGRGFGEQYF,TGTGCCAGCAGTGAAGCGGGCAGGGGCTTTGGGGAGCAGTACTTC
NA,NA,TRBV6-5,TRBJ2-5,CASSPRTTSKETQYF,TGTGCCAGCAGTCCCCGGACTACCTCTAAAGAGACCCAGTACTTC
TRBD2,NA,TRBV4-3,TRBJ2-3,CASSQRQGTSGSPDTQYF,TGCGCCAGCAGCCAGCGCCAGGGGACTAGCGGGAGTCCCGATACGCAGTATTTT
TRBD1,NA,TRBV13,TRBJ2-7,CASSHRDRPNEQYF,TGTGCCAGCAGCCACCGGGACAGGCCAAACGAGCAGTACTTC
TRBD1,NA,TRBV5-1,TRBJ1-2,CASSGQGGYGYTF,TGCGCCAGCAGCGGACAGGGTGGCTATGGCTACACCTTC
NA,few,TRBV15,TRBJ1-4,CATSRDPRGNGEKLFF,TGTGCCACCAGCAGAGATCCGCGAGGGAACGGTGAAAAACTGTTTTTT
NA,NA,TRBV10-1,TRBJ2-1,CASSDQGGINEQFF,TGCGCCAGCAGTGACCAGGGAGGTATCAATGAGCAGTTCTTC
NA,NA,TRBV27,TRBJ2-7,CASSLISGGLDEQYF,TGTGCCAGCAGTTTAATTTCAGGGGGACTCGACGAGCAGTACTTC
TRBD2,NA,TRBV27,TRBJ2-2,CASRNLAGGNTGELFF,TGTGCCAGCAGGAATCTAGCGGGTGGGAACACCGGGGAGCTGTTTTTT
NA,NA,TRBV5-4,TRBJ2-3,CASSLAWGDTQYF,TGTGCCAGCAGCTTGGCCTGGGGGGATACGCAGTATTTT
NA,NA,TRBV11-3,TRBJ1-1,CASSFGAFF,TGTGCCAGCAGCTTTGGAGCTTTCTTT
TRBD2,NA,TRBV12-3/TRBV12-4,TRBJ2-1,CASGPSGRNEQFF,TGTGCCAGCGGACCTAGCGGGAGGAATGAGCAGTTCTTC
NA,NA,TRBV7-2,TRBJ2-1,CASSGGVVGEQFF,TGTGCCAGCAGCGGGGGCGTAGTCGGGGAGCAGTTCTTC
NA,once,TRBV28,TRBJ2-5,CASSPPRTPKETQYF,TGTGCCAGCAGTCCCCCGAGGACTCCAAAAGAGACCCAGTACTTC
NA,NA,TRBV19,TRBJ1-1,CASTGRTNTEAFF,TGTGCCAGTACGGGACGGACGAACACTGAAGCTTTCTTT
TRBD2,NA,TRBV29-1,TRBJ2-7,CSAVAGSVYEQYF,TGCAGCGCCGTAGCGGGATCGGTTTACGAGCAGTACTTC
NA,NA,TRBV19,TRBJ1-5,CASGGIGRRQPQHF,TGTGCCAGTGGAGGAATTGGGCGAAGGCAGCCCCAGCATTTT
TRBD2,NA,TRBV5-1,TRBJ2-2,CASSRGDTGELFF,TGCGCCAGCAGCCGGGGGGACACCGGGGAGCTGTTTTTT
NA,NA,TRBV9,TRBJ2-3,CASSVRASSTDTQYF,TGTGCCAGCAGCGTACGCGCGTCTAGCACAGATACGCAGTATTTT
NA,NA,TRBV15,TRBJ1-4,CATSEGPAGEKLFF,TGTGCCACCAGCGAGGGCCCGGCAGGTGAAAAACTGTTTTTT
NA,NA,TRBV30,TRBJ1-5,CAWSVRGSGQPQHF,TGTGCCTGGAGTGTGAGGGGATCAGGTCAGCCCCAGCATTTT
NA,NA,TRBV30,TRBJ1-3,CAWTSISGNTIYF,TGTGCCTGGACCAGCATCTCTGGAAACACCATATATTTT
NA,NA,TRBV2,TRBJ1-2,CASRSSLLQGNYGYTF,TGTGCCAGCAGGAGTAGTCTGCTCCAGGGTAACTATGGCTACACCTTC
TRBD2,NA,TRBV27,TRBJ2-7,CASSPGTSVTSYEQYF,TGTGCCAGCAGTCCGGGGACTAGCGTGACGTCCTACGAGCAGTACTTC
TRBD1,NA,TRBV30,TRBJ1-1,CAWDDGDRGFTEAFF,TGTGCCTGGGACGACGGGGACAGGGGGTTCACTGAAGCTTTCTTT
NA,NA,TRBV6-6,TRBJ1-5,CASSYFGDTDQPQHF,TGTGCCAGCAGTTATTTTGGGGACACTGATCAGCCCCAGCATTTT
NA,NA,TRBV5-8,TRBJ2-2,CASTQPTLLNTGELFF,TGTGCCAGCACCCAACCTACTTTACTAAACACCGGGGAGCTGTTTTTT
NA,NA,TRBV3-1/TRBV3-2,TRBJ1-3,CASSTAVGPGNTIYF,TGTGCTAGCAGCACGGCAGTTGGGCCTGGAAACACCATATATTTT
TRBD1,NA,TRBV28,TRBJ2-7,CASRTRRGQGKKGRYEQYF,TGTGCCAGCAGGACCCGCCGGGGACAGGGCAAAAAGGGCCGGTACGAGCAGTACTTC
NA,NA,TRBV7-2,TRBJ2-1,CASSLAGGGEQFF,TGTGCCAGCAGCTTAGCGGGAGGGGGGGAGCAGTTCTTC
NA,NA,TRBV9,TRBJ2-3,CASSVRATDTQYF,TGTGCCAGCAGCGTCAGAGCCACAGATACGCAGTATTTT
NA,NA,TRBV5-4,TRBJ2-7,CASSLPLSYEQYF,TGTGCCAGCAGCTTGCCCCTCTCCTACGAGCAGTACTTC
TRBD1,once,TRBV19,TRBJ1-2,CASSSTGQGFYTF,TGTGCCAGTAGCTCGACTGGACAGGGGTTCTACACCTTC
NA,NA,TRBV9,TRBJ2-1,CASSVTAREQFF,TGTGCCAGCAGCGTTACCGCACGGGAGCAGTTCTTC
NA,NA,TRBV9,TRBJ2-5,CASSVAGGLQETQYF,TGTGCCAGCAGCGTAGCTGGAGGGTTGCAAGAGACCCAGTACTTC
NA,NA,TRBV6-5,TRBJ1-3,CASSYVPPGSGNTIYF,TGTGCCAGCAGTTACGTCCCTCCGGGCTCTGGAAACACCATATATTTT
TRBD1,NA,TRBV5-6,TRBJ1-5,CASSLRLTGDEQPQHF,TGTGCCAGCAGCTTGCGTCTCACAGGGGATGAACAGCCCCAGCATTTT